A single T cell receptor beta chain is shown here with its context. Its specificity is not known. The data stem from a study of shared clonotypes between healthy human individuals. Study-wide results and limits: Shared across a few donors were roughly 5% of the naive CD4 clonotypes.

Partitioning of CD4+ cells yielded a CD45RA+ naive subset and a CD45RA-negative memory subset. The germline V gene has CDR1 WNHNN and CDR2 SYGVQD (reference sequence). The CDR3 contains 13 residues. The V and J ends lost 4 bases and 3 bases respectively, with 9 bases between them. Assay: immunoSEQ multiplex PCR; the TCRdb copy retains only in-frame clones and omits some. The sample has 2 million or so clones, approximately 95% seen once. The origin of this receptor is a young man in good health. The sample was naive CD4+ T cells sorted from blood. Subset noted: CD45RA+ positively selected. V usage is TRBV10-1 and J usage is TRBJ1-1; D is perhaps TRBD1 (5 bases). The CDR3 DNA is TGCGCCAGCAGTGTTCAGGGAGACACTGAAGCTTTCTTT. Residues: CASSVQGDTEAFF.